This T cell receptor beta chain was observed in a study of blood T cells in healthy people across ages. Combining a sample-barcoded 5' primer with a J-beta primer mix, a second PCR ran for 7 to 11 cycles. Each CDR3 protein is one row after TCRdb ran MiXCR on the 5' RACE reads. This repertoire shows around 2 million distinct CDR3 sequences, about 39% found once; its top ten account for about 21%. Germline loops: CDR1 MNHEY, CDR2 SVGEGT. V gave up 8 bases and J gave up 8 bases, with 18 bases separating them. This CDR3 is 13 amino acids long. The source material was blood. The chain has TRBV6-2 or TRBV6-3 and TRBJ1-1, with D possibly matching TRBD1 (5 bases). This sequence was found in a human donor in good health. DNA for the CDR3: TGTGCCAGCTCTCCTAACAGGCTCCCAGAAGCTTTCTTT. Protein sequence: CASSPNRLPEAFF.